These T cell receptor beta chains were read from a single sample in a study of PD-1 blockade in classical Hodgkin lymphoma. Assay: immunoSEQ multiplex PCR; the TCRdb copy retains only in-frame clones and omits some. The repertoire holds about 100,000 clones, with around four fifths as singletons. Sequences were derived from peripheral blood mononuclear cells (PBMCs), sampled at baseline. These receptors were taken from a human donor with classical Hodgkin lymphoma. Each CDR3 is given with its conserved first and last residue. D genes are given only for firm matches. Only some rows state a clone size, as once, few, many or a class for expanded clones.

v_gene	d_gene	j_gene	abundance	CDR3aa	CDR3nt
TRBV7-9	TRBD2	TRBJ2-1	NA	CASSLGTSPLDEQFF	TGTGCCAGCAGCCTTGGGACTAGCCCCTTGGATGAGCAGTTCTTC
TRBV12-5	NA	TRBJ1-5	NA	CASGPTGNQPQHF	TGTGCTAGTGGGCCGACAGGCAATCAGCCCCAGCATTTT
TRBV10-3	NA	TRBJ2-7	NA	CAISEVVGYEQYF	TGTGCCATCAGTGAGGTTGTAGGGTACGAGCAGTACTTC
TRBV19	NA	TRBJ1-2	few	CASDSGGYGYTF	TGTGCCAGCGACTCTGGAGGGTATGGCTACACCTTC
TRBV9	TRBD1	TRBJ1-2	NA	CASMSPGTGRKDGYTF	TGTGCCAGCATGTCCCCCGGGACAGGGCGTAAGGATGGCTACACCTTC
TRBV9	TRBD2	TRBJ2-1	once	CASSAGLAELGAYNEQFF	TGTGCCAGCAGCGCGGGACTAGCGGAATTGGGGGCCTACAATGAGCAGTTCTTC
TRBV28	TRBD2	TRBJ2-7	NA	CASSLHQRDYEQYF	TGTGCCAGCAGTTTGCATCAGCGGGACTACGAGCAGTACTTC
TRBV18	TRBD1	TRBJ1-5	few	CASSLTTGNGNQPQHF	TGTGCCAGCTCACTTACGACAGGGAATGGCAATCAGCCCCAGCATTTT
TRBV12-5	NA	TRBJ1-2	NA	CASGSGSGGSYGYTF	TGTGCTAGTGGTTCGGGCTCGGGGGGTTCCTATGGCTACACCTTC
TRBV2	TRBD2	TRBJ2-1	NA	CASTESLSGIHNEQFF	TGTGCCAGCACCGAATCCCTTAGCGGGATCCACAATGAGCAGTTCTTC
TRBV6-5	NA	TRBJ1-4	NA	CASSYSWATTNEKLFF	TGTGCCAGCAGTTACTCATGGGCAACAACTAATGAAAAACTGTTTTTT
TRBV11-1	TRBD1	TRBJ1-2	NA	CASSWTGEGYTF	TGTGCCAGCAGCTGGACAGGGGAAGGCTACACCTTC
TRBV30	TRBD2	TRBJ2-1	NA	CALRILAGVEQFF	TGTGCCTTGCGCATACTAGCGGGAGTTGAGCAGTTCTTC
TRBV4-1	TRBD2	TRBJ2-7	NA	CASSHTPAPLAGVFYEQYF	TGCGCCAGCAGCCACACGCCCGCTCCACTAGCGGGAGTCTTCTACGAGCAGTACTTC
TRBV18	TRBD1	TRBJ1-1	NA	CASSPGQGRGTEAFF	TGTGCCAGCTCACCCGGACAGGGGAGGGGCACTGAAGCTTTCTTT
TRBV5-1	NA	TRBJ2-3	NA	CASSTSSTDTQYF	TGCGCCAGCAGCACCTCTAGCACAGATACGCAGTATTTT
TRBV7-9	NA	TRBJ1-1	NA	CASSLWGVGRSGNTEAFF	TGTGCCAGCAGCTTATGGGGGGTAGGGAGATCCGGGAACACTGAAGCTTTCTTT
TRBV10-3	TRBD2	TRBJ2-1	NA	CAISQLAGDLYNEQFF	TGTGCCATCAGCCAACTAGCGGGGGACCTATACAATGAGCAGTTCTTC
TRBV10-2	TRBD1	TRBJ1-5	NA	CASRGQVGQPQHF	TGCGCCAGCAGGGGACAGGTGGGTCAGCCCCAGCATTTT
TRBV5-8	TRBD2	TRBJ2-3	NA	CASSSIAGVGADTQYF	TGTGCCAGCAGCTCCATAGCGGGAGTGGGCGCAGATACGCAGTATTTT
TRBV12-5	NA	TRBJ1-1	once	CASGWGLTEAFF	TGTGCTAGTGGGTGGGGTCTCACTGAAGCTTTCTTT
TRBV5-4	TRBD1	TRBJ2-1	NA	CASSLATQGAKEQFF	TGTGCCAGCAGCTTGGCCACGCAGGGGGCAAAGGAGCAGTTCTTC
TRBV9	TRBD2	TRBJ2-7	NA	CASSPEREGLYEQYF	TGTGCCAGCAGTCCCGAGCGGGAGGGCCTCTACGAGCAGTACTTC
TRBV4-1	NA	TRBJ1-2	NA	CASSQDSAGNYGYTF	TGCGCCAGCAGCCAAGATAGCGCGGGAAACTATGGCTACACCTTC
TRBV29-1	TRBD1	TRBJ2-1	once	CSVRDRGPYNEQFF	TGCAGCGTTAGGGACAGGGGGCCGTACAATGAGCAGTTCTTC
TRBV2	NA	TRBJ2-3	NA	CASRDRRESDTQYF	TGTGCCAGCAGGGACAGGCGGGAATCGGATACGCAGTATTTT
TRBV4-2	TRBD2	TRBJ2-7	NA	CASSYSGGAPYEQYF	TGTGCCAGCAGCTATAGCGGGGGTGCCCCCTACGAGCAGTACTTC
TRBV30	TRBD1	TRBJ1-6	NA	CAWRAPGGPGYSPLHF	TGTGCCTGGAGAGCACCAGGGGGTCCCGGTTATTCACCCCTCCACTTT
TRBV7-9	NA	TRBJ2-1	once	CASSLALPSYNEQFF	TGTGCCAGCAGCTTAGCTCTACCTTCCTACAATGAGCAGTTCTTC
TRBV6-5	NA	TRBJ2-3	NA	CASSPGGTQYF	TGTGCCAGCAGTCCTGGAGGTACGCAGTATTTT
TRBV7-9	TRBD1	TRBJ2-7	NA	CASSLGQGVYF	TGTGCCAGCAGCCTGGGACAGGGGGTTTACTTC
TRBV11-2	TRBD2	TRBJ2-5	NA	CASSFGSGRETQYF	TGTGCCAGCAGCTTCGGTAGCGGGCGGGAGACCCAGTACTTC
TRBV28	NA	TRBJ1-4	NA	CASSTGRTDEKLFF	TGTGCCAGCAGTACCGGGAGAACTGATGAAAAACTGTTTTTT
TRBV4-1	TRBD1	TRBJ2-6	NA	CASTPGGSSGANVLTF	TGCGCCAGCACTCCAGGGGGCAGCTCTGGGGCCAACGTCCTGACTTTC
TRBV15	NA	TRBJ2-2	NA	CATSRDGPGELFF	TGTGCCACCAGCAGAGATGGTCCCGGGGAGCTGTTTTTT
TRBV2	NA	TRBJ2-7	NA	CASWARSSYEQYF	TGTGCCAGCTGGGCCAGGAGCTCCTACGAGCAGTACTTC
TRBV28	NA	TRBJ2-7	NA	CASRDPLSSYEQYF	TGTGCCAGCAGGGACCCATTAAGCTCCTACGAGCAGTACTTC
TRBV6-6	NA	TRBJ2-7	NA	CASKASGLATGEQYF	TGTGCCAGCAAGGCTTCGGGACTGGCGACGGGCGAGCAGTACTTC
TRBV29-1	NA	TRBJ2-3	once	CSVERNGEDTQYF	TGCAGCGTTGAAAGAAACGGGGAGGATACGCAGTATTTT
TRBV4-1	NA	TRBJ2-2	NA	CASSQGSSNTGELFF	TGCGCCAGCAGCCAGGGCTCCTCGAACACCGGGGAGCTGTTTTTT
TRBV19	TRBD2	TRBJ2-7	once	CASSIARAGGVYEQYF	TGTGCCAGTAGTATAGCTCGAGCGGGAGGTGTCTACGAGCAGTACTTC